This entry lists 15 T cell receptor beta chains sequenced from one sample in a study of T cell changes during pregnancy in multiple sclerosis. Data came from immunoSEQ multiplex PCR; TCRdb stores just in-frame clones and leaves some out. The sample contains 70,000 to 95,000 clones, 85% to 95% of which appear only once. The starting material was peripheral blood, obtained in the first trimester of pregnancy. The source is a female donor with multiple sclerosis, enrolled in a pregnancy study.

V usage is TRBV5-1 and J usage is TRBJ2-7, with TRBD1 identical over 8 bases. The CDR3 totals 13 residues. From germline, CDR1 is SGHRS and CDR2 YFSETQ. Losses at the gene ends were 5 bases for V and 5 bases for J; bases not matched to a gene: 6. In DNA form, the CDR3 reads TGCGCCAGCAGGTGGCAGGGGGCGGACGAGCAGTACTTC. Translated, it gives CASRWQGADEQYF.

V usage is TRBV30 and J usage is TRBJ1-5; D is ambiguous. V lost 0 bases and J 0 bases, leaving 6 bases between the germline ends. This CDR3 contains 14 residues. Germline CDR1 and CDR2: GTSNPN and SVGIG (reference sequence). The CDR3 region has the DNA TGTGCCTGGAGTGTACCTACTAGCAATCAGCCCCAGCATTTT. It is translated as CAWSVPTSNQPQHF.

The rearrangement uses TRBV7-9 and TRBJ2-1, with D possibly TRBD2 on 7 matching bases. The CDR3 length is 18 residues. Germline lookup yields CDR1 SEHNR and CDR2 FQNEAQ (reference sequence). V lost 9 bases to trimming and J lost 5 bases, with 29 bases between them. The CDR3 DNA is TGTGCCAGGGAGAGGGGGGGGCATGAGGTTGCTACCGACAATGAGCAGTTCTTC. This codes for CARERGGHEVATDNEQFF.

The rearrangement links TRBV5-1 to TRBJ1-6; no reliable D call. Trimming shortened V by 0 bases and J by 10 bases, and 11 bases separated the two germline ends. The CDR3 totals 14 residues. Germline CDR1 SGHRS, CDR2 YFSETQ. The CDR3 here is CASSLGVMGSPLHF. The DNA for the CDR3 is TGCGCCAGCAGCTTGGGAGTGATGGGCTCACCCCTCCACTTT.

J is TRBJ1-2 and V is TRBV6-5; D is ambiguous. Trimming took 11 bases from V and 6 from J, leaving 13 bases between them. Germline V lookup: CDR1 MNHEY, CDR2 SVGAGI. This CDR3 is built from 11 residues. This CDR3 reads CAAFGPNGYTF. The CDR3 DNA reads TGTGCCGCTTTTGGGCCCAATGGCTACACCTTC.

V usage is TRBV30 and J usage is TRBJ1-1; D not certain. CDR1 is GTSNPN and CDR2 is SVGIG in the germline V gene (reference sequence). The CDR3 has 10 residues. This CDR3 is CGGGNTEAFF. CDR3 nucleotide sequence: TGTGGAGGTGGGAACACTGAAGCTTTCTTT.

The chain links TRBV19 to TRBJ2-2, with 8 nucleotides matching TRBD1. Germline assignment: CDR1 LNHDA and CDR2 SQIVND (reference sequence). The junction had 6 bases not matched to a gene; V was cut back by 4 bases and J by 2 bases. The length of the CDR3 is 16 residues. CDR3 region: CASSTTGGRNTGELFF. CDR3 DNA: TGTGCCAGTAGTACCACAGGGGGTCGCAACACCGGGGAGCTGTTTTTT. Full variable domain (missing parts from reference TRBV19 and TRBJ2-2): DGGITQSPKYLFRKEGQNVTLSCEQNLNHDAMYWYRQDPGQGLRLIYYSQIVNDFQKGDIAEGYSVSREKKESFPLTVTSAQKNPTAFYLCASSTTGGRNTGELFFGEGSRLTVL.

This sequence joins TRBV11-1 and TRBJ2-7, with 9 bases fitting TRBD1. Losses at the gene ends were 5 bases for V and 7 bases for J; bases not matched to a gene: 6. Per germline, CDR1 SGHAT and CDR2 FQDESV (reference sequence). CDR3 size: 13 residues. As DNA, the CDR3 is TGTGCCAGCAGCCCTTTGGGGACAGGGGAGCAGTACTTC. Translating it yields CASSPLGTGEQYF.

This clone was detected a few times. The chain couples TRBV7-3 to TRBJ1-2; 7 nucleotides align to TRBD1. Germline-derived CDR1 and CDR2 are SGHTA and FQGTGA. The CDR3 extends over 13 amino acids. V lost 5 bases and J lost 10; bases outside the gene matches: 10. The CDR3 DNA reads TGTGCCAGCAGCCCCACTCCGACAGGGATCTACACCTTC. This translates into CASSPTPTGIYTF.

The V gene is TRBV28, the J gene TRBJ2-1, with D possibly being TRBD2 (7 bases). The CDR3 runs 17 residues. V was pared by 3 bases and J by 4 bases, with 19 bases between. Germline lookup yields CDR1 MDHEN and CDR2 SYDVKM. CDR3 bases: TGTGCCAGCAGTTTTGTTGTGGGGGGGGCCAGGTACAATGAGCAGTTCTTC. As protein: CASSFVVGGARYNEQFF.

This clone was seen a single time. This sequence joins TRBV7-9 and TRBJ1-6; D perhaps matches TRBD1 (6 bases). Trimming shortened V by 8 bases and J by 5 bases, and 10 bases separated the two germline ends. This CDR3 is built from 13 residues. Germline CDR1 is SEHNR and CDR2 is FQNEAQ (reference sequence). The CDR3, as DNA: TGTGCCAGCGGGGGGGCTAATAATTCACCCCTCCACTTT. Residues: CASGGANNSPLHF.

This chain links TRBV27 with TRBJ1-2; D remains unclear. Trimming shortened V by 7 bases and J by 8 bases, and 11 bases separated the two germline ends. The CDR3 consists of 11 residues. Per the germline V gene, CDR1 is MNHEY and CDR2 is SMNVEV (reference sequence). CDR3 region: CASTAGEGYTF. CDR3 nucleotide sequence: TGTGCCAGCACCGCCGGTGAGGGCTACACCTTC.

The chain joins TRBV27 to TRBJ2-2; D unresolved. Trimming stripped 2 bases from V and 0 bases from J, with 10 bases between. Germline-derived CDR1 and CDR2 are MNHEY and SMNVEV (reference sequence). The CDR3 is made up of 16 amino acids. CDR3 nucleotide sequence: TGTGCCAGCAGTTTAGACCCAGCGCCGAACACCGGGGAGCTGTTTTTT. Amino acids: CASSLDPAPNTGELFF.

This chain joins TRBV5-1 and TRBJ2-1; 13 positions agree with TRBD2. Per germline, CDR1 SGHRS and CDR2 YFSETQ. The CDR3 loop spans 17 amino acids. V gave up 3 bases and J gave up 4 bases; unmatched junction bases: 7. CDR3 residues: CASSSKTSGGKYNEQFF. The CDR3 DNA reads TGCGCCAGCAGCTCGAAGACTAGCGGGGGGAAATACAATGAGCAGTTCTTC.

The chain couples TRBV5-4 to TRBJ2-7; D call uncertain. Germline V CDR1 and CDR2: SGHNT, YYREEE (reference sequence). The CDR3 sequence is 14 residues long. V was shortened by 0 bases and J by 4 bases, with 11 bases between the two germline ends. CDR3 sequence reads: CASSLAHRVYEQYF. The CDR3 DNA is TGTGCCAGCAGCTTGGCACATCGGGTGTACGAGCAGTACTTC.